Listed here is a single TCR beta chain. The V gene lost 8 bases and the J gene lost 1 base, with 6 bases spanning the gap. This CDR3 is built from 11 residues. Germline V lookup: CDR1 SEHNR, CDR2 FQNEAQ (reference sequence). Sequenced by immunoSEQ multiplex PCR; TCRdb stores in-frame clones only, minus some. The sample records around 200,000 clones, about 88% being singletons. The data belong to a study of blood T cell repertoires in COVID-19. About the research overall: Acute and convalescent COVID-19 samples came from the United States, Italy and Spain.

V is TRBV7-9 and J is TRBJ2-7; D not resolved. This TCR came from a woman younger than 45 who had recovered from COVID-19. Sequenced input: PBMCs or T cells enriched from blood (not recorded which). CDR3 sequence reads: CASGQSYEQYF. DNA of the CDR3: TGTGCCAGCGGGCAATCCTACGAGCAGTACTTC.